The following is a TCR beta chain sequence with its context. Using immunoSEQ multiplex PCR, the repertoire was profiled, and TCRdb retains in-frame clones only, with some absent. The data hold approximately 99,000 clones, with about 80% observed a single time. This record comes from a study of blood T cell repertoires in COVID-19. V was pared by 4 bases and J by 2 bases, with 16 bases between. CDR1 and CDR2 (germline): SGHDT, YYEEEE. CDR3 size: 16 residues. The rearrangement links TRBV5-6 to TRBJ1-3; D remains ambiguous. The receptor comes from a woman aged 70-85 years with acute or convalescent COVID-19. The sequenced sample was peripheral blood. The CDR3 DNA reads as TGTGCCAGCAGCCCTCGGGGATTCCAGGCTGGAAACACCATATATTTT. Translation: CASSPRGFQAGNTIYF.